Detailed here is one T cell receptor (beta chain). Its target antigen remains unknown. Within one base of it there is no much larger clone, and no base qualities were kept. Instrument on record: Illumina HiSeq 1500. TCRdb reran the public reads through fastp at Q25 and MiXCR, keeping productive beta chains. Rows are unified per CDR3 protein, each entry keeping the most common DNA and genes. Here the sample has about 68,000 distinct CDR3 sequences; 20% to 25% occur a single time. The ten largest clonotypes hold roughly 80% of the sample. This entry belongs to a study of T cell repertoires in cytomegalovirus infection (dated by TCRdb to between 2017 and 2020). In the study overall: Because public TCR beta signatures pointed to carriage of CMV infection together with the matching HLA type, the HLA type of each donor mattered for the analysis.

The germline ends are 5 bases apart after V is trimmed by 4 bases and J by 1 base. Via the germline V gene, CDR1 is SGHTS and CDR2 YDEGEE. The CDR3 runs 12 amino acids, cysteine and phenylalanine included. The sequence is cut down to CDR3 DNA, 36 bases in frame from base 1. The study at large found these results: In the ex vivo response, HLA-C-restricted CMV-specific TCR beta clonotypes were dominant, and in two of eight donors the single most frequent clonotype came from this HLA-C-restricted group. Carriers of CMV infection plus the relevant HLA type were discriminated by the cumulative frequency of public TCR beta family members in the study cohort and in an independent 352-donor cohort.

The rearrangement joined TRBV5-8 to TRBJ2-5; the D gene cannot be named for sure. Material for sequencing was PBMCs, sequenced either directly or after in vitro stimulation (not recorded which). This receptor was obtained from a human donor in good health (CMV status not recorded). Some clones in this sample may be carry-over from other donors' samples. The sequenced DNA: TGTGCCAGCAGCAGACTCCAAGAGACCCAGTACTTC. This yields the protein CASSRLQETQYF.